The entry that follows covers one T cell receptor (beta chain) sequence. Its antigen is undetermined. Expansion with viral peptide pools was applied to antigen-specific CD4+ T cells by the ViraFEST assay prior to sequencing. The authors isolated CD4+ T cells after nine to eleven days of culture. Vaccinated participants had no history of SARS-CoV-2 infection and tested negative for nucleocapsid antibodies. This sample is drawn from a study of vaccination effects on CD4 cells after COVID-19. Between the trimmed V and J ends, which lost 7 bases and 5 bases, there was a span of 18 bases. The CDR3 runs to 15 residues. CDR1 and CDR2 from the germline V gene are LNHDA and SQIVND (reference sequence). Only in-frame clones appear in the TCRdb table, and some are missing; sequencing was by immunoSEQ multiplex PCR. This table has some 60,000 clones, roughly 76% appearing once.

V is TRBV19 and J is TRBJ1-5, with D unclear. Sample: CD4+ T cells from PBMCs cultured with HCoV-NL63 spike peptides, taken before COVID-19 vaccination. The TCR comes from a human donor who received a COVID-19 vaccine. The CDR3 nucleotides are TGTGCCAGTACCGCGCTGATCGGGTGGGATCAGCCCCAGCATTTT. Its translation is CASTALIGWDQPQHF.